The T cell receptor (beta chain) under discussion was sequenced for a study of cytomegalovirus exposure and HLA in healthy donors. Points from the study as a whole: In a later analysis, CMV-associated beta chains were mostly HLA-associated, it appeared. V segments that were indistinguishable, TRBV6-2 and TRBV6-3 among them, were omitted from analysis. The listing of roughly 160 TCR beta chains classed them as cytomegalovirus-associated.

With 60 Vbeta and 13 Jbeta primers, the PCR was carried out. Sequencing used immunoSEQ multiplex PCR; TCRdb keeps in-frame clones, though not all of them. Altogether some 120,000 clones are present, approximately 72% being singletons, with the ten largest covering approximately 9.6%. Note on this clone: The antigen is undetermined.

Healthy individuals who donated bone marrow served as the donors. Germline loops: CDR1 LNHNV, CDR2 YYDKDF (reference sequence). The V end was cut by 1 base, the J end by 4 bases, with 10 bases between. The CDR3 contains 14 residues. The gene calls are TRBV15 and TRBJ1-2, with D possibly being TRBD1 (6 bases). The sequence was obtained from a woman aged 45 to 65 in good health and CMV-seropositive. The specimen sequenced was PBMCs. CDR3 sequence (DNA): TGTGCCACCAGCAGAGCGGGACAAAGCTATGGCTACACCTTC. Amino acids: CATSRAGQSYGYTF.